The sequence of this T cell receptor beta chain was determined in a study of blood T cell repertoires in COVID-19 (TCRdb year 2020). Regarding the complete study: Samples from collaborators originated in the United States, Italy and Spain and spanned both the acute and convalescent phases of COVID-19. The samples were drawn from the first 160 participants of the ongoing ImmuneRACE study and from over 950 subjects provided by 6 global collaborators. The repertoires were made available in a free public database intended to serve as a resource for research on the immune response to SARS-CoV-2. Where HLA class I and class II types were available, the types were taken from metadata supplied by the sample provider, not from assay-based typing. Deeply sampled blood TCRbeta repertoires from subjects exposed to, actively infected with, or recovered from COVID-19 were included in the dataset. The material from the prospective study consisted of cDNA or gDNA derived from T cells, B-cell-depleted T cells, or PBMCs. Nearly every sample came with metadata listing a de-identified subject ID, COVID-19 status, age in years and sex.

Cut back by 1 base and 2 bases, the V and J ends lie 12 bases apart. Reading from cysteine to phenylalanine, the CDR3 counts 15 amino acids. Of the read, only the CDR3 DNA is kept; its 45 bases are in frame from base 1. CDR1 and CDR2 were assigned from the germline V gene (reference sequence) as LNHDA and SQIVND. Beyond this particular receptor, the publication reports: The quantity of clinical and demographic metadata differed by source and by participant and was supplied without curation.

With regard to this clone: Its antigen is not yet known. Qualities for individual bases were not recorded, and no much larger clone is one base off.

Samples from volunteer blood donors who had recovered from COVID-19 were contributed by a second Seattle source. Collaborating institutions collected whole blood in K2EDTA tubes following their own protocols. Collaborator samples were shipped for TCRbeta analysis as frozen whole blood, isolated PBMCs, or DNA extracted from either sample type. TCRbeta CDR3 regions were amplified from genomic DNA by means of the immunoSEQ Assay, a bias-controlled multiplex PCR. Turning to the authors' computational methods: Within the assay, amplification of reference gene primers was used to estimate how many nucleated cells each sample contained. Sequence reads were collapsed and filtered to measure the absolute abundance of every unique TCRbeta CDR3 rearrangement. For each sample, productive Simpson clonality was calculated as the square root of Simpson's diversity index over productive rearrangements. Here the immuneACCESS table is served through TCRdb, limited to in-frame sequences with V and J called. Missing clones are a known gap in these copies; in checked studies unresolved V genes cover under half, and the rest lacks a known reason. The V and J calls and the clone size are those of that table, but D and trimming were determined from the DNA. Counted in this sample were about 270,000 clones; about 85% of them appeared once. Together, the top ten hold less than 5% of the sample.

Sequenced material: peripheral blood. The chain uses TRBV19 and TRBJ2-7; no confident D gene assignment can be made. The receptor was isolated from a man aged 55 to 70 who had recovered from COVID-19. The bases read TGTGCCAGTAGTATAGTTGGGCAGCCTGCCTACGAGCAGTACTTC. Its coded protein is CASSIVGQPAYEQYF.